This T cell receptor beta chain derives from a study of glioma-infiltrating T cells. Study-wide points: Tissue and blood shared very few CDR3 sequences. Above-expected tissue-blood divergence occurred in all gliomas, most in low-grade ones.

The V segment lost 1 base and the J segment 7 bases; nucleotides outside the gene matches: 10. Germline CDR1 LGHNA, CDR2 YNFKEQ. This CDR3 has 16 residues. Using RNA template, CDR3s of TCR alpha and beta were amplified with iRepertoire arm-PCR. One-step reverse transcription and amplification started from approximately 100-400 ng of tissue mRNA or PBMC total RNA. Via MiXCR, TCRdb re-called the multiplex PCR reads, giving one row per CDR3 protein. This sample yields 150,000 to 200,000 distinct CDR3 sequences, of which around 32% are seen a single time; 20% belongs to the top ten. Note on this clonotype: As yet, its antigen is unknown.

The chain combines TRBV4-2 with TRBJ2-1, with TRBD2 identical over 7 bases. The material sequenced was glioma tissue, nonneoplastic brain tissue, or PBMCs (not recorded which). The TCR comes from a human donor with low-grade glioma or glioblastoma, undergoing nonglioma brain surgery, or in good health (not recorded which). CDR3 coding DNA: TGTGCCAGCAGCCAAGTGGAGACTAGCTCGGGGAATGAGCAGTTCTTC. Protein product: CASSQVETSSGNEQFF.